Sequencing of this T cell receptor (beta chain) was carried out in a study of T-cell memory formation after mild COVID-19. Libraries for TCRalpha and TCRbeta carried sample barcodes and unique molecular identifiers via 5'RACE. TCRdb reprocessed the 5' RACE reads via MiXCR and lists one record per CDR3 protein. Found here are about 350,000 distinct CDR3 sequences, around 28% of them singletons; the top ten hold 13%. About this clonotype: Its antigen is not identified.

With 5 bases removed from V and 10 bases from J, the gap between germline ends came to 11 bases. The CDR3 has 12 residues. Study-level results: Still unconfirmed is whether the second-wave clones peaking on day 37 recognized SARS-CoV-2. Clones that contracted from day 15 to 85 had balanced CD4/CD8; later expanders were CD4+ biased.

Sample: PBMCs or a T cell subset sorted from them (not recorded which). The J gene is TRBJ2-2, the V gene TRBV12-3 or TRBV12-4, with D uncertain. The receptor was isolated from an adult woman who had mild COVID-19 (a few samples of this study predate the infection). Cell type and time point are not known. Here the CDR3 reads CASSVLRVELFF. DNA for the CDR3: TGTGCCAGCAGTGTGCTCCGCGTGGAGCTGTTTTTT.